A selection of T cell receptor beta chains follows, all from one sample in a study of cytomegalovirus exposure and HLA in healthy donors. Some clones are missing from TCRdb's copy, which holds only in-frame ones; the method was immunoSEQ multiplex PCR. The sample consists of about 130,000 clones, about 78% of them appearing once. Specimen: PBMCs. All receptors come from a human donor in good health. Both conserved end residues are part of each CDR3. Each record gives: D gene, V gene, clone size, J gene, CDR3 DNA, CDR3 protein. The D gene is left open where the match is weak. Clone size is shown for a subset of rows, as once, few, many or a class of expanded clone.

.,TRBV6-6,.,TRBJ1-4,TGTGCCATCCAGGGTCCAACTAATGAAAAACTGTTTTTT,CAIQGPTNEKLFF
TRBD2,TRBV15,few,TRBJ2-7,TGTGCCACCAGCACCCGGACTAGCGGGAAAGAGCAGTACTTC,CATSTRTSGKEQYF
TRBD2,TRBV23-1,once,TRBJ2-1,TGCGCCAGCACCCCCATGATGGGCGGGGGGGCGGCCCTCTCCTACAATGAGCAGTTCTTC,CASTPMMGGGAALSYNEQFF
.,TRBV19,.,TRBJ2-7,TGTGCCAGTAGTATTCGGGTATCCTACGAGCAGTACTTC,CASSIRVSYEQYF
TRBD1,TRBV5-7,.,TRBJ2-7,TGTGCCAGCAGCCTCCGGGAGGAGGGACAGGGGGCGTACGAGCAGTACTTC,CASSLREEGQGAYEQYF
.,TRBV5-4,.,TRBJ1-4,TGTGCCAGCAGTAAGGACAGCCGCAGCTTTAATGAAAAACTGTTTTTT,CASSKDSRSFNEKLFF
.,TRBV7-9,.,TRBJ2-5,TGTGCCAGCAGCTTAGAAATTGGCGGTAGCCAAGAGACCCAGTACTTC,CASSLEIGGSQETQYF
.,TRBV6-4,few,TRBJ2-2,TGTGCCAGCAGTCGGGAGTTCGCCGGGGAGCTGTTTTTT,CASSREFAGELFF
.,TRBV5-1,.,TRBJ2-3,TGCGCCAGCAGCCTTACTCGTAGCACAGATACGCAGTATTTT,CASSLTRSTDTQYF
.,TRBV20-1,.,TRBJ1-1,TGCAGTGCTAGAGTCTACACTGAAGCTTTCTTT,CSARVYTEAFF
.,TRBV4-3,.,TRBJ1-1,TGCGCCAGCGCAGAAGGGCTGGGGGCCAGAGCTTTCTTT,CASAEGLGARAFF
TRBD1,TRBV10-3,.,TRBJ2-7,TGTGCCATCAGTGGGGGACAGGGGTTGTTCGAGCAGTACTTC,CAISGGQGLFEQYF
TRBD1,TRBV6-5,.,TRBJ2-7,TGTGCCAGCAGCAACGACAGGGCCGGATACTACGAGCAGTACTTC,CASSNDRAGYYEQYF
.,TRBV7-9,once,TRBJ2-5,TGTGCCAGCAGCTTAAATTCAGGACAAGAGACCCAGTACTTC,CASSLNSGQETQYF
.,TRBV19,few,TRBJ2-4,TGTGCCACTAGGGGCGGACAGCCCAACATTCAGTACTTC,CATRGGQPNIQYF
TRBD1,TRBV28,.,TRBJ1-2,TGTGCCAGCAGTACCGGGACAGGAACCCTCTATGGCTACACCTTC,CASSTGTGTLYGYTF
TRBD2,TRBV30,.,TRBJ2-2,TGTGCCTGGAGTGTGTTAGGCGGGAGGATTACCGGGGAGCTGTTTTTT,CAWSVLGGRITGELFF
.,TRBV6-4,.,TRBJ2-6,TGTGCCAGCAGTGTTTCAGGGTCTGGGGCCAACGTCCTGACTTTC,CASSVSGSGANVLTF
TRBD1,TRBV25-1,.,TRBJ1-1,TGTGCCAGCAGTGAATGGGCAGGGGGGTACACTGAAGCTTTCTTT,CASSEWAGGYTEAFF
.,TRBV11-2,.,TRBJ1-4,TGTGCCAGCACCCGATACGAGGGGGTGGGAAAACTGTTTTTT,CASTRYEGVGKLFF
.,TRBV14,.,TRBJ1-3,TGTGCCAGCAGCGAGAGGCAGGAAGTGCGGGTGAACACCATATATTTT,CASSERQEVRVNTIYF
.,TRBV5-4,once,TRBJ1-5,TGTGCCAGCAGCCTAGGTGGGGGACTGACAAATCAGCCCCAGCATTTT,CASSLGGGLTNQPQHF
.,TRBV7-2,.,TRBJ1-2,TGTGCCAGCACCTACGGGGCAGGGGAAATCTATGGCTACACCTTC,CASTYGAGEIYGYTF
TRBD1,TRBV5-1,.,TRBJ2-7,TGCGCCAGCAGCCCCGGGACAGGAGCCTACGAGCAGTACTTC,CASSPGTGAYEQYF
TRBD1,TRBV11-1,once,TRBJ1-1,TGTGCCAGCAGCTGGACAGGGAAGAGCACTGAAGCTTTCTTT,CASSWTGKSTEAFF
TRBD2,TRBV7-9,.,TRBJ2-7,TGTTCCAGCAGTACTAGCGGGAATTACTACGAGCAGTACTTC,CSSSTSGNYYEQYF
TRBD1,TRBV29-1,.,TRBJ1-1,TGCAGCGCTTACGACAGGGGGGTAAGGGGCACTGAAGCTTTCTTT,CSAYDRGVRGTEAFF
.,TRBV2,few,TRBJ1-5,TGTGCCAGCAGAGGGTTCGGTACAGGGTTTTTGAATAGCAATCAGCCCCAGCATTTT,CASRGFGTGFLNSNQPQHF
.,TRBV7-2,.,TRBJ1-1,TGTGCCAGCAGCTTAACCCGGACAGTGAACACTGAAGCTTTCTTT,CASSLTRTVNTEAFF
.,TRBV27,.,TRBJ2-5,TGTGCCAGCAGTCTGAACCTCAGGGAGACCCAGTACTTC,CASSLNLRETQYF
.,TRBV5-1,.,TRBJ2-7,TGCGCCAGCAGCCTCCCCGGGTCCACTCTATACGAGCAGTACTTC,CASSLPGSTLYEQYF
TRBD2,TRBV7-6,.,TRBJ2-3,TGTGCCAGCAGCCCAGGAAGCGGGAGGGAAACAGATACGCAGTATTTT,CASSPGSGRETDTQYF
.,TRBV9,few,TRBJ1-2,TGTGCCAGCGCGGGGGGGCCTGGCTACACCTTC,CASAGGPGYTF
TRBD1,TRBV30,once,TRBJ1-3,TGTGCCCCGAAGGGGGCAATCACCTTCTCTGGAAACACCATATATTTT,CAPKGAITFSGNTIYF
.,TRBV28,.,TRBJ2-5,TGTGCCAGCAGTTTTGGTTCTGCGGAACAAGAGACCCAGTACTTC,CASSFGSAEQETQYF
TRBD2,TRBV2,.,TRBJ2-3,TGTGCCAGCAGTGAAGAGCGGGGGTTGAATACGCAGTATTTT,CASSEERGLNTQYF
TRBD1,TRBV6-5,once,TRBJ2-7,TGTGCCAGTGGGACGGGACAGGGGTCCTACGAGCAGTACTTC,CASGTGQGSYEQYF
.,TRBV7-2,.,TRBJ1-1,TGTGCCAGCAGCCCGGTCCAGGGTTTGAGTGAAGCTTTCTTT,CASSPVQGLSEAFF